A single sample gave rise to the 12 T cell receptor beta chains below, sequenced in a study of blood T cell repertoires in COVID-19. Only in-frame clones appear in the TCRdb table, and some are missing; sequencing was by immunoSEQ multiplex PCR. The data hold tens of thousands of clones, with roughly nine tenths observed a single time. The sequencing sample was made of peripheral blood. The receptors were gathered from a man in his forties with acute or convalescent COVID-19.

The rearrangement joins TRBV15 to TRBJ1-1; TRBD1 matches at 8 bases. CDR3 length equals 16 residues. V gave up 7 bases and J gave up 4 bases; unmatched junction bases: 14. Germline loops: CDR1 LNHNV, CDR2 YYDKDF (reference sequence). This chain's CDR3 is CATNPSPTGGVTEAFF. The CDR3 DNA reads as TGTGCCACCAACCCTAGCCCCACAGGGGGGGTCACTGAAGCTTTCTTT.

The CDR3 spells CASSPSISGRQETQYF. CDR3 coding DNA: TGCGCCAGCAGCCCTTCTATTAGCGGGAGGCAAGAGACCCAGTACTTC. The V and J genes are TRBV5-1 and TRBJ2-5, with TRBD2 matching 10 bases. The germline gives CDR1 SGHRS, CDR2 YFSETQ. The CDR3 loop spans 16 amino acids. After removal of 4 bases from V and 2 bases from J, the junction contained 8 bases not matched to a gene.

This clone was counted a single time. V and J are TRBV13 and TRBJ2-7; TRBD1 aligns across 8 bases. In germline, CDR1 is PRHDT, CDR2 FYEKMQ (reference sequence). The CDR3 contains 14 residues. The V and J ends lost 5 bases and 4 bases, in that order; junction bases with no gene match: 7. CDR3 protein: CASSTGQGRYEQYF. The CDR3 DNA reads as TGTGCCAGCAGCACCGGACAGGGAAGGTACGAGCAGTACTTC.

The chain combines TRBV27 with TRBJ1-1; the D gene is possibly TRBD1 (6 bases). V shed 3 bases and J shed 4 bases, with 27 bases lying between them. Germline V lookup: CDR1 MNHEY, CDR2 SMNVEV (reference sequence). The CDR3 totals 19 residues. CDR3: CASSFEGLTSRGRGTEAFF. CDR3 nucleotide sequence: TGTGCCAGCAGTTTTGAGGGCCTCACCTCCAGGGGCCGGGGCACTGAAGCTTTCTTT.

This rearrangement joins TRBV27 to TRBJ1-6; D unclear. Germline-derived CDR1 and CDR2 are MNHEY and SMNVEV (reference sequence). V dropped 2 bases and J dropped 5 bases, with 7 bases sitting between them. CDR3 length equals 14 residues. CDR3 sequence reads: CASSLRTNNSPLHF. The CDR3 DNA follows: TGTGCCAGCAGTTTACGGACTAATAATTCACCCCTCCACTTT.

The genes are TRBV28 and TRBJ2-7; the D gene is possibly TRBD1 (7 bases). CDR1 MDHEN and CDR2 SYDVKM come from the germline V gene. Trimming removed 5 bases at V and 2 bases at J, with 13 bases between. The CDR3 covers 14 residues. CDR3 sequence (DNA): TGTGCCAGCAGTAGGAGGGGGCCGACCTACGAGCAGTACTTC. It is translated as CASSRRGPTYEQYF.

The V call is TRBV12-5, the J call TRBJ1-2; no firm D call. The CDR3 is 13 amino acids. The germline V gene encodes CDR1 LGHNT and CDR2 FRNRAP. The germline V and J ends were trimmed by 4 bases and 7 bases, with 13 bases remaining between them. The CDR3 DNA is TGTGCTAGTGGTTCCCACCCAAGTAGTGGCTACACCTTC. Protein sequence: CASGSHPSSGYTF.

The chain carries TRBV19 and TRBJ1-2; no clear D. This CDR3 comprises 13 residues. V gave up 6 bases and J gave up 2 bases, with 10 bases separating them. CDR1 is LNHDA and CDR2 is SQIVND in the germline V gene (reference sequence). CDR3 in amino acids: CASRVEGNYGYTF. The CDR3 DNA is TGTGCCAGTAGAGTGGAGGGAAACTATGGCTACACCTTC. The variable domain in full, completed from reference TRBV19 and TRBJ1-2, reads DGGITQSPKYLFRKEGQNVTLSCEQNLNHDAMYWYRQDPGQGLRLIYYSQIVNDFQKGDIAEGYSVSREKKESFPLTVTSAQKNPTAFYLCASRVEGNYGYTFGSGTRLTVV.

A word on this clone: One junction end disagrees with the germline gene, perhaps due to a read error. The chain links TRBV5-1 to TRBJ2-1; 10 bases match TRBD2. CDR1 SGHRS and CDR2 YFSETQ come from the germline V gene. CDR3 length equals 16 residues. The CDR3 DNA is TGCACCAGCAGCCGAAGGACTAGCGGAACCTACAATGAGCAGTTCTTC. Translating it yields CTSSRRTSGTYNEQFF.

The chain uses TRBV6-2 or TRBV6-3 and TRBJ1-5; D gene ambiguous. The germline V gene has CDR1 MNHEY and CDR2 SVGEGT. Trimming removed 6 bases from V and 0 bases from J, with 6 bases in between. This CDR3 has 13 residues. The CDR3 DNA is TGTGCCAGCAGCTCTAATAGCAATCAGCCCCAGCATTTT. Encoded protein: CASSSNSNQPQHF.

The chain has TRBV5-1 and TRBJ2-3; TRBD2 matches 11 bases. From germline, CDR1 is SGHRS and CDR2 YFSETQ. The CDR3 extends over 15 amino acids. V shed 4 bases, J shed 4 bases, and the junction held 5 bases outside the gene matches. This CDR3 reads CASSMLAGGSDTQYF. The CDR3 DNA reads TGCGCCAGCAGCATGCTAGCGGGAGGTTCAGATACGCAGTATTTT.

This sequence joins TRBV2 and TRBJ2-3, with 11 bases that match TRBD1. There are 14 residues in the CDR3. J gave up 4 bases and V 9 bases, and 6 bases lay outside the gene matches. The germline CDR1 and CDR2 sequences are SNHLY and FYNNEI. The CDR3 sequence: CARAGTGGADTQYF. In DNA form, the CDR3 reads TGTGCCAGGGCCGGGACAGGGGGAGCAGATACGCAGTATTTT.